This T cell receptor beta chain was observed in a study of cytomegalovirus exposure and HLA in healthy donors. Study-level results: Subsequent analysis revealed that first-cohort TCR clusters tended to co-occur in the 90 to 150 validation repertoires. Reported performance of the classifier showed diagnosis of cytomegalovirus status with high specificity and sensitivity. The authors enumerated roughly 180 TCR beta chains as linked to cytomegalovirus.

Here immunoSEQ multiplex PCR was the method, and the copy in TCRdb shows in-frame clones only, minus some. The sample yields 150,000 to 200,000 clones, roughly 88% seen once. With respect to this clone: Its antigen is still unknown.

The sequence was obtained from a woman in her late teens or twenties in good health and CMV-seronegative. The specimen sequenced was PBMCs.

The CDR3 region is CASSFSQGANEKLFF. CDR3 in DNA: TGTGCCAGCAGCTTTTCACAGGGGGCGAATGAAAAACTGTTTTTT. V gene TRBV7-9 combines with J gene TRBJ1-4; 9 positions agree with TRBD1. The trim removed 3 bases at V and 5 bases at J, leaving 4 bases unmatched. The CDR3 covers 15 residues. CDR1 SEHNR and CDR2 FQNEAQ come from the germline V gene (reference sequence).